The source of this TCR beta chain is a study of CD8 T cells in Susac syndrome. The RNA input was about 0.5 to 1 ug, and it was reverse transcribed with random hexamers. TCRdb re-derived calls from the immunoSEQ multiplex PCR reads in MiXCR, one entry per CDR3 protein. The sample includes 180,000 or so distinct CDR3 sequences, about 94% of them seen just once. The CDR3 covers 14 residues. Trimming removed 3 bases at V and 1 base at J, with 12 bases between. Germline V gives CDR1 GTSNPN, CDR2 SVGIG (reference sequence). Input material: CD4+ T cells from PBMCs. V usage is TRBV30 and J usage is TRBJ1-1; no definite D call. The clonotype comes from a human donor with multiple sclerosis. CDR3 sequence: CAWRGKSTNTEAFF. In DNA, the CDR3 is TGTGCCTGGAGGGGAAAATCAACGAACACTGAAGCTTTCTTT.